Detailed here is one TCR beta chain. Antigen unknown. Germline CDR1 is SNHLY and CDR2 is FYNNEI. Between the trimmed V and J ends, which lost 10 bases and 3 bases, there was a span of 12 bases. This CDR3 spans 13 amino acids. The sample originates from a study of radiation and T cells in renal cell carcinoma. Study conclusions and caveats: Top tumor clonotypes rose in blood 2 weeks post-radiation, then contracted.

Noted time point: blood 2 weeks post-SBRT. Described treatment: 15 Gy SBRT to primary tumor, nephrectomy 4 weeks later. The protocol was immunoSEQ multiplex PCR, while the TCRdb copy is restricted to in-frame clones and leaves out a portion. This sample has 70,000 or so clones, with over 80% found just once. Here the sequenced sample was blood, taken from a patient whose treatment included radiotherapy and nephrectomy. This TCR was sampled from a man aged 55 to 70 with renal cell carcinoma. This sequence joins TRBV2 and TRBJ1-4; TRBD1 is a possible D gene (6 bases). In DNA, the CDR3 is TGTGCCATCAACAGGGACCCTAATGAAAAACTGTTTTTT. Protein: CAINRDPNEKLFF.